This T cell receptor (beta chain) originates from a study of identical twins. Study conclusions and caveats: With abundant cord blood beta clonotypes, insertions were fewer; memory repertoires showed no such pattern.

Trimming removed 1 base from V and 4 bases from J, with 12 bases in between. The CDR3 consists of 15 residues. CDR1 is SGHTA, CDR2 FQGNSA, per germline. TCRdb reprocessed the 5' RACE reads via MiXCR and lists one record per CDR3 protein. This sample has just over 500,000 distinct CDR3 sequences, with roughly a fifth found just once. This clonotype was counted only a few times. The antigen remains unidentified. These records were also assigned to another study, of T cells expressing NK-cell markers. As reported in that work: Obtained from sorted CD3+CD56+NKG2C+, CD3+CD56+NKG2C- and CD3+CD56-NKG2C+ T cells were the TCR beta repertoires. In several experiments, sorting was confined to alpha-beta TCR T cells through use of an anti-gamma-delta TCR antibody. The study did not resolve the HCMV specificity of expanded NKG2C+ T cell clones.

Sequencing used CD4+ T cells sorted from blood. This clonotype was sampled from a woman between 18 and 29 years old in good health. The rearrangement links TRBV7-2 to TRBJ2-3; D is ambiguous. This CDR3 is CASSLVPPPADTQYF. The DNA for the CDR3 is TGTGCCAGCAGCTTAGTTCCCCCACCGGCAGATACGCAGTATTTT.